The T cell receptor (beta chain) under discussion was sequenced for a study of CD8 T cells in Susac syndrome. This CDR3 is built from 15 residues. V lost 6 bases to trimming and J lost 1 base; unmatched junction nucleotides: 7. Reverse transcription of roughly 0.45 to 1 ug RNA used random hexamers. TCRdb itself ran the immunoSEQ multiplex PCR reads through MiXCR, one entry per CDR3 protein. The table has about 130,000 distinct CDR3 sequences, over 85% seen once. The chain combines TRBV12-3 or TRBV12-4 with TRBJ2-5; 8 bases are a match to TRBD1. This TCR was sampled from a human donor with Susac syndrome. Material for sequencing was CD8+ T cells from PBMCs. CDR3 amino acids: CASSRRTGSQETQYF. CDR3 sequence (DNA): TGTGCCAGCAGCCGCCGGACAGGGAGCCAAGAGACCCAGTACTTC.